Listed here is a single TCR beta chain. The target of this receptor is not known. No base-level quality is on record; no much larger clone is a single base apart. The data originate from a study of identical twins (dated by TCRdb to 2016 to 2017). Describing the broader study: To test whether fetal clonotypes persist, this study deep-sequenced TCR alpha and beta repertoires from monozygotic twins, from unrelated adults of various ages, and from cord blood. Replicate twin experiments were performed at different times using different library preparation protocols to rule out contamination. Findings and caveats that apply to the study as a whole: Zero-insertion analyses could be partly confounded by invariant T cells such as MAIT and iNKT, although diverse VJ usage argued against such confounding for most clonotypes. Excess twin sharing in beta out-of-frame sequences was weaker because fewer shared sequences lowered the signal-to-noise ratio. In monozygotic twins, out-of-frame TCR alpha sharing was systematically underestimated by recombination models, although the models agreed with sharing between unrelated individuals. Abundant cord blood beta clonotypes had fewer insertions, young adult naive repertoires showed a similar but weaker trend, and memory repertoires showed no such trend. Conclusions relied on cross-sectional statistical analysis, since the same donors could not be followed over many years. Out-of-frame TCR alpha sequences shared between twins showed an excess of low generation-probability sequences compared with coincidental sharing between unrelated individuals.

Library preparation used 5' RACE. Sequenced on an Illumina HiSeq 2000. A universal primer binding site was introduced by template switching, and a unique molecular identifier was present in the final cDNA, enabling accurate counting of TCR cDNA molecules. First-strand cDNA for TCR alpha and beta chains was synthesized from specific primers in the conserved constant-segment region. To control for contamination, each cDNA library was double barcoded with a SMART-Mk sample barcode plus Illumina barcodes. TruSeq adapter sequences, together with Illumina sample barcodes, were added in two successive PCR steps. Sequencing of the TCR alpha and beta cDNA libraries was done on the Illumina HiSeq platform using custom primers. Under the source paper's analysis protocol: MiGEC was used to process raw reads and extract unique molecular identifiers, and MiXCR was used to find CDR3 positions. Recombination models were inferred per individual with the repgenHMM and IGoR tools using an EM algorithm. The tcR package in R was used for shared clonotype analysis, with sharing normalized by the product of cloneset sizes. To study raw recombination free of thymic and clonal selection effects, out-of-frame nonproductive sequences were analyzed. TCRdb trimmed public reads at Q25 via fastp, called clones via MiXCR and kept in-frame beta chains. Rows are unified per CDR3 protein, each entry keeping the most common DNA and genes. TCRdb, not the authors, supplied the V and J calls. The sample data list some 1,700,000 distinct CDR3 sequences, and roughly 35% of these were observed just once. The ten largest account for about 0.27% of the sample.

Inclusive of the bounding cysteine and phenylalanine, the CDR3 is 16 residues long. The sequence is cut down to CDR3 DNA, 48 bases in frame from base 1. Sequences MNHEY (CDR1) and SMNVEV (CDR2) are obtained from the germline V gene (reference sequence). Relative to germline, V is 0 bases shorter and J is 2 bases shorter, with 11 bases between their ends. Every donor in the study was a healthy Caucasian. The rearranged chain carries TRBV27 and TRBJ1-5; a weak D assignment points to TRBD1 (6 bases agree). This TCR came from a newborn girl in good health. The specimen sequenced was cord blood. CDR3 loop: CASSLSAGVRNQPQHF. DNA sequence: TGTGCCAGCAGTTTATCGGCAGGGGTTCGCAATCAGCCCCAGCATTTT.